The clone carrying this T cell receptor beta chain was counted ten times or more. The antigen is undetermined. MiXCR, run by TCRdb on the reads, gives a single entry per CDR3 protein. The data show fewer than 550,000 distinct CDR3 sequences, 11% seen once. These data originate in a study of T cell repertoires in cytomegalovirus infection. Study in general: Based on public TCR beta signatures, there were indications of CMV infection and of a matching HLA type. General study results and limits: In two of eight donors, the top clonotype was HLA-C-restricted CMV-specific. Cumulated frequencies of public TCR beta families served to identify carriers of CMV plus the relevant HLA.

The germline V gene encodes CDR1 LGHNT and CDR2 FRNRAP. This CDR3 spans 16 amino acids. V was clipped by 0 bases and J by 3 bases, with 15 bases between them. The chain has TRBV12-5 and TRBJ2-7, with D tentatively TRBD1 or TRBD2 (5 bases each). Sample: PBMCs. The TCR comes from a human donor in good health (CMV status not recorded). Some clones in this sample may be carry-over from other donors' samples. CDR3 amino acids: CASGLVPTGLFYEQYF. CDR3 nucleotides: TGTGCTAGTGGTTTGGTACCCACAGGACTTTTCTACGAGCAGTACTTC.